What follows are 23 T cell receptor beta chains derived from one specimen sequenced in a study of shared clonotypes between healthy human individuals. Repertoires were generated with immunoSEQ multiplex PCR, while TCRdb's copy carries only in-frame clones and drops some. Of about 1.1 million clones listed, approximately 80% are singletons. The sequenced sample consisted of memory CD4+ T cells from PBMCs. As for subset: CD45RA-negative fraction. Receptors were obtained from a man younger than 35 in good health. Some clones in this sample may be carry-over from other donors' samples.

The V and J genes are TRBV19 and TRBJ1-5; no firm D call. CDR3 length: 13 amino acids. Germline V gives CDR1 LNHDA, CDR2 SQIVND (reference sequence). Trimming took 7 bases from V and 6 from J, leaving 13 bases between them. The DNA of the CDR3 is TGTGCCAGTACGGATCAGCCCTTTCAGCCCCAGCATTTT. It translates to CASTDQPFQPQHF.

This clone was observed at least ten times. V gene TRBV7-8 combines with J gene TRBJ2-3; tentatively, D is TRBD1 (6 bases). V lost 5 bases to trimming and J lost 6 bases, with 12 bases between them. This CDR3 has 13 amino acids. Per germline, CDR1 SGHVS and CDR2 FQNEAQ. CDR3 protein: CASSPQGLDTQYF. The DNA for the CDR3 is TGTGCCAGCAGCCCCCAGGGGTTGGATACGCAGTATTTT.

DNA for the CDR3: TGTGCCTGGAGCGGGGGAGGGACAGGGGGATCTGGGGCCAACGTCCTGACTTTC. Its protein product is CAWSGGGTGGSGANVLTF. The chain carries TRBV30 and TRBJ2-6; TRBD1 matches at 11 bases. Germline CDR1 reads GTSNPN; CDR2 reads SVGIG (reference sequence). The V segment lost 3 bases and the J segment 1 base; nucleotides outside the gene matches: 8. The CDR3 consists of 18 residues. Filled out from reference TRBV30 and TRBJ2-6, the complete variable domain reads SQTIHQWPATLVQPVGSPLSLECTVEGTSNPNLYWYRQAAGRGLQLLFYSVGIGQISSEVPQNLSASRPQDRQFILSSKKLLLSDSGFYLCAWSGGGTGGSGANVLTFGAGSRLTVL.

The chain has TRBV6-6 and TRBJ1-2, with TRBD1 as a possible D gene (6 bases). The CDR3 sequence is 15 residues long. CDR1 and CDR2 (germline): MNHNY, SVGAGI (reference sequence). V was cut by 6 bases and J by 8 bases, with 22 bases left in between. Written as DNA, the CDR3 is TGTGCCAGCAGCCCAGGACAGTCCCTCTATGGAGGCTACACCTTC. Its protein is CASSPGQSLYGGYTF.

The chain recombines TRBV5-1 with TRBJ2-7; 10 positions agree with TRBD2. The CDR3 totals 16 residues. The V gene end was trimmed by 1 base and the J gene end by 2 bases; junction bases not matched to a gene: 6. Germline V gives CDR1 SGHRS, CDR2 YFSETQ. This CDR3 is CASSLLAGVNPYEQYF. The CDR3 bases are TGCGCCAGCAGCTTGCTAGCGGGAGTAAACCCCTACGAGCAGTACTTC.

CDR3 residues: CAIKSDRAGSYNEQFF. The CDR3 DNA is TGTGCCATCAAATCGGATAGAGCGGGATCCTACAATGAGCAGTTCTTC. The chain has TRBV10-3 and TRBJ2-1; 7 bases are shared with TRBD2. Unmatched junction bases numbered 10, after V lost 7 bases and J lost 1 base. In germline, CDR1 is ENHRY, CDR2 SYGVKD. The CDR3 extends over 16 amino acids.

The J gene is TRBJ2-3, the V gene TRBV27, with no clear D. The CDR3 loop spans 15 amino acids. V lost 6 bases, J lost 0 bases, and 13 bases lay in between. Germline assignment: CDR1 MNHEY and CDR2 SMNVEV (reference sequence). The CDR3, as DNA: TGTGCCAGCAGAGTCTTGGACCTTAGCACAGATACGCAGTATTTT. The encoded protein is CASRVLDLSTDTQYF.

J is TRBJ1-2 and V is TRBV7-9, with no clear D. Germline loops: CDR1 SEHNR, CDR2 FQNEAQ (reference sequence). The CDR3 length is 13 residues. Trimming pared 2 bases from V and 2 bases from J, leaving 6 bases between. CDR3 sequence (DNA): TGTGCCAGCAGCTTAAAGGAGAACTATGGCTACACCTTC. This sequence encodes CASSLKENYGYTF.

This rearrangement joins TRBV30 to TRBJ2-5, with D perhaps matching TRBD2 (6 bases). The CDR3 sequence is 15 residues long. Germline V lookup: CDR1 GTSNPN, CDR2 SVGIG (reference sequence). Trimming removed 5 bases from V and 3 bases from J, with 19 bases in between. The CDR3 region has the DNA TGTGCCTGGCCTGAATTGGGACTTCCCGAAGAGACCCAGTACTTC. Translated, it gives CAWPELGLPEETQYF.

The chain recombines TRBV5-1 with TRBJ1-4, with D perhaps matching TRBD1 (6 bases). V dropped 1 base and J dropped 8 bases, with 15 bases sitting between them. From germline, CDR1 is SGHRS and CDR2 YFSETQ. The CDR3 extends over 15 amino acids. CDR3 DNA sequence: TGCGCCAGCAGCTTGCTCGGGGGCGCAACCGAAAAACTGTTTTTT. This translates into CASSLLGGATEKLFF.

This clone was detected only a few times. This chain joins TRBV10-1 and TRBJ1-3, with 8 bases lining up with TRBD1. CDR1 and CDR2 (germline): WNHNN, SYGVQD (reference sequence). Germline trimming cut 5 bases from V and 0 bases from J; bases unmatched to any gene: 3. This CDR3 has 15 residues. CDR3: CASSSGQVSGNTIYF. The CDR3 DNA is TGCGCCAGCAGTTCGGGACAGGTCTCTGGAAACACCATATATTTT.

This clone came up a few times. The chain employs TRBV5-4 and TRBJ1-1, with 10 nucleotides matching TRBD1. Germline V gives CDR1 SGHNT, CDR2 YYREEE (reference sequence). V trimming: 0 bases; J trimming: 1 base; junction bases outside the gene matches: 0. The CDR3 consists of 15 residues. Here the CDR3 reads CASSLGDRGNTEAFF. The CDR3 DNA is TGTGCCAGCAGCTTGGGGGACAGGGGGAACACTGAAGCTTTCTTT.

This clone occurred a few times. The rearrangement links TRBV29-1 to TRBJ1-2; D is uncertain. This CDR3 is built from 11 residues. CDR1 SQVTM and CDR2 ANQGSEA come from the germline V gene. Between the trimmed V and J ends, which lost 7 bases and 5 bases, there was a span of 11 bases. The DNA of the CDR3 is TGCAGCGCCGCCTTCAGTTATGGCTACACCTTC. It is translated as CSAAFSYGYTF. Complete variable domain (other parts from reference TRBV29-1 and TRBJ1-2): SAVISQKPSRDICQRGTSLTIQCQVDSQVTMMFWYRQQPGQSLTLIATANQGSEATYESGFVIDKFPISRPNLTFSTLTVSNMSPEDSSIYLCSAAFSYGYTFGSGTRLTVV.

This chain uses TRBV9 with TRBJ2-2; D unresolved. This CDR3 spans 14 amino acids. Per germline, CDR1 SGDLS and CDR2 YYNGEE. Between the trimmed V and J ends, which lost 9 bases and 2 bases, there was a span of 14 bases. CDR3 sequence reads: CATSSGPNTGELFF. CDR3 nucleotides: TGTGCCACTTCCTCAGGCCCCAACACCGGGGAGCTGTTTTTT.

The chain uses TRBV10-3 and TRBJ1-5; tentative D call: TRBD1 (5 bases). Germline CDR1 ENHRY, CDR2 SYGVKD. The CDR3 covers 15 residues. V lost 4 bases, J lost 0 bases, and 10 bases lay in between. The CDR3 DNA sequence: TGTGCCATCAGTGGTTCAGGGAATAGCAATCAGCCCCAGCATTTT. Its translation: CAISGSGNSNQPQHF.

This clone was observed at least ten times. The chain joins TRBV29-1 to TRBJ2-1; weak D call: TRBD1 (5 bases). The germline CDR1 and CDR2 sequences are SQVTM and ANQGSEA. The V gene lost 0 bases and the J gene lost 4 bases, with 13 bases spanning the gap. The CDR3 covers 15 residues. The DNA of the CDR3 is TGCAGCGTTGAAGATATTTGGACAAATTACAATGAGCAGTTCTTC. Translated, it gives CSVEDIWTNYNEQFF.

This rearrangement joins TRBV4-3 to TRBJ2-1, with TRBD2 identical over 7 bases. CDR1 and CDR2 (germline): LGHNA, YSLEER. V dropped 0 bases and J dropped 5; count of bases not matched to a gene: 7. The CDR3 consists of 16 residues. The CDR3 sequence: CASSQDWASGHNEQFF. Written as DNA, the CDR3 is TGCGCCAGCAGCCAAGATTGGGCTAGCGGCCACAATGAGCAGTTCTTC.

V gene TRBV4-2 combines with J gene TRBJ1-4; 10 nucleotides match TRBD1. Germline V gene sequence: CDR1 LGHNA, CDR2 YNFKEQ. Unmatched junction bases numbered 4, after V lost 1 base and J lost 8 bases. The CDR3 sequence is 15 residues long. The DNA of the CDR3 is TGTGCCAGCAGCCAAGCGGGACAGGGGAGGGAAAAACTGTTTTTT. It yields the protein CASSQAGQGREKLFF.

To note about this clone: Other DNA sequences in this sample translate to the same CDR3. J is TRBJ2-5 and V is TRBV18; 9 bases fit TRBD2. Per the germline V gene, CDR1 is KGHSH and CDR2 is LQKENI. V shed 0 bases and J 5 bases; nucleotides not matched to a gene: 1. The CDR3 spans 14 residues. In nucleotides, the CDR3 is TGTGCCAGCTCACCACCGAGCGGGAGGGAGACCCAGTACTTC. It yields the protein CASSPPSGRETQYF.

A single count supports this clone. The J gene is TRBJ2-7, the V gene TRBV6-5; no clear D gene. V lost 6 bases to trimming and J lost 0 bases, with 15 bases between them. The CDR3 runs 15 residues. Germline values: CDR1 MNHEY, CDR2 SVGAGI. The CDR3 coding sequence is TGTGCCAGCAGACCCCTGGCGGTCATCTCCTACGAGCAGTACTTC. Its translation: CASRPLAVISYEQYF.

The J gene is TRBJ2-7, the V gene TRBV19; 10 bases agree with TRBD1. V shed 5 bases, J shed 6 bases, and the junction held 10 bases outside the gene matches. The CDR3 totals 15 residues. The V gene's germline CDR1 is LNHDA and CDR2 SQIVND (reference sequence). CDR3 in DNA: TGTGCCAGTAGTGCTCACTCCGGGACAGGGGTCGAGCAGTACTTC. Amino acids: CASSAHSGTGVEQYF.

For this clone: Additional DNA sequences in this sample encode the identical CDR3. CDR3 nucleotide sequence: TGTGCCAGCTCACCGGGCGGATTCTACGAGCAGTACTTC. Translated: CASSPGGFYEQYF. This chain links TRBV18 with TRBJ2-7, with D hard to call. Per germline, CDR1 KGHSH and CDR2 LQKENI. The CDR3 length is 13 residues. The V end lost 3 bases, the J end lost 3 bases, and 9 bases lay between the germline ends. The full variable domain, in which reference TRBV18 and TRBJ2-7 provide the parts outside the CDR3, is NAGVMQNPRHLVRRRGQEARLRCSPMKGHSHVYWYRQLPEEGLKFMVYLQKENIIDESGMPKERFSAEFPKEGPSILRIQQVVRGDSAAYFCASSPGGFYEQYFGPGTRLTVT.

The rearrangement uses TRBV5-4 and TRBJ1-2; the D gene is possibly TRBD1 (5 bases). Trimming took 2 bases from V and 8 from J, leaving 10 bases between them. Per the germline V gene, CDR1 is SGHNT and CDR2 is YYREEE (reference sequence). This CDR3 comprises 12 residues. CDR3 in amino acids: CASSLRPGGYTF. The DNA of the CDR3 is TGTGCCAGCAGCTTACGGCCAGGGGGCTACACCTTC.